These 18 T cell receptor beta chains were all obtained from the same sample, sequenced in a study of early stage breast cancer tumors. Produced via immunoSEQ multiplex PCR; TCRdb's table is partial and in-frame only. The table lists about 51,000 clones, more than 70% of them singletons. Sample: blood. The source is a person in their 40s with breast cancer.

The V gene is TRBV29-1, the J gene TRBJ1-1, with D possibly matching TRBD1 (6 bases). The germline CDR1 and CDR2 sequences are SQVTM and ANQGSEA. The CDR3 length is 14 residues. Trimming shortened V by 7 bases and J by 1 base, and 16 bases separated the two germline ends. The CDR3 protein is CSAKEGVGNTEAFF. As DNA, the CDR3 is TGCAGCGCAAAAGAGGGGGTTGGGAACACTGAAGCTTTCTTT.

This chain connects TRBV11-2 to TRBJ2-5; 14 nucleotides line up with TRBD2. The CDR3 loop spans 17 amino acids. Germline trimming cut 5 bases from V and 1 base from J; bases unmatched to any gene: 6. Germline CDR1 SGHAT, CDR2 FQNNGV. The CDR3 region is CASSPGLAGVGQETQYF. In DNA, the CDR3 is TGTGCCAGCAGCCCGGGACTAGCGGGAGTGGGCCAAGAGACCCAGTACTTC.

In DNA, the CDR3 is TGTGCCAGCAGCCCCAGTGGACGGAAACTCTCCTCCTACGAGCAGTACTTC. This encodes CASSPSGRKLSSYEQYF. The V call is TRBV11-3, the J call TRBJ2-7; D unresolved. Germline values: CDR1 SGHNT, CDR2 YENEEA. The CDR3 totals 17 residues. The V and J ends lost 5 bases and 0 bases respectively, with 20 bases between them.

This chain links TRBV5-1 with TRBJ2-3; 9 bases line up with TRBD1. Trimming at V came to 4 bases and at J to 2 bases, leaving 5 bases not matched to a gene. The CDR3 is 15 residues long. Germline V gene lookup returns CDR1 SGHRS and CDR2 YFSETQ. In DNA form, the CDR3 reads TGCGCCAGCAGCCCAGGGGACAGGGTCACAGATACGCAGTATTTT. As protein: CASSPGDRVTDTQYF.

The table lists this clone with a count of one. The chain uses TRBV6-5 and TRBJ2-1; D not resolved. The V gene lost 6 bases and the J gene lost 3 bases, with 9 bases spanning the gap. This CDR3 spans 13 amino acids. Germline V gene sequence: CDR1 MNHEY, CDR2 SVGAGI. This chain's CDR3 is CASRTEVYNEQFF. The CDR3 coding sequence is TGTGCCAGCAGAACGGAAGTCTACAATGAGCAGTTCTTC.

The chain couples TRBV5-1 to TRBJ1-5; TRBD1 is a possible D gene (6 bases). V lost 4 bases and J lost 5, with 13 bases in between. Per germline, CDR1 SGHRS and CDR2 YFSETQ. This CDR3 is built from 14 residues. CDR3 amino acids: CASSPDRRDQPQHF. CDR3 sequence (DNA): TGCGCCAGCAGCCCAGACAGGCGGGATCAGCCCCAGCATTTT.

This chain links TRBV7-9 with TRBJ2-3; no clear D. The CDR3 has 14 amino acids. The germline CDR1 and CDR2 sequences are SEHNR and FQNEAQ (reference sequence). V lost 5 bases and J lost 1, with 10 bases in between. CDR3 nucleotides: TGTGCCAGCAGCCGACTCGGTCGCACAGATACGCAGTATTTT. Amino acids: CASSRLGRTDTQYF.

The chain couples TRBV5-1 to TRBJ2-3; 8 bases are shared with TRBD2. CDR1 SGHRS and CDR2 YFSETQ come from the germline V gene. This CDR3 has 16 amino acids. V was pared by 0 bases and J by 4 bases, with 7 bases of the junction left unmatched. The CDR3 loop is CASSLGGLGKSDTQYF. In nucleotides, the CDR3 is TGCGCCAGCAGCTTGGGGGGACTAGGAAAATCAGATACGCAGTATTTT.

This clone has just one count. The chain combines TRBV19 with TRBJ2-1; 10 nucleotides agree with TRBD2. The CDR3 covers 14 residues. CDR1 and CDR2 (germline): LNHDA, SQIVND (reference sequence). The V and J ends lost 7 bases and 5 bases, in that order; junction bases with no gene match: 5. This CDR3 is CASTRTSGNNEQFF. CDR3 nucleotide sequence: TGTGCCAGTACCCGGACTAGCGGCAACAATGAGCAGTTCTTC.

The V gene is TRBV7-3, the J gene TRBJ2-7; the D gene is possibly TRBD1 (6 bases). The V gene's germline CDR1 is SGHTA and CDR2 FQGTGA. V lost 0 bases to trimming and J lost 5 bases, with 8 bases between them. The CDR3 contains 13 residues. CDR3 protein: CASSLTPGDEQYF. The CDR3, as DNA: TGTGCCAGCAGCTTAACCCCAGGGGACGAGCAGTACTTC.

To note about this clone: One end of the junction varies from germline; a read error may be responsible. The CDR3 loop reads CASSSGTSGNNEQFF. CDR3 coding DNA: TGTGCTAGCAGCTCCGGGACTAGCGGGAACAATGAGCAGTTCTTC. The gene calls are TRBV7-7 and TRBJ2-1, with 13 bases identical to TRBD2. Germline assignment: CDR1 SSHAT and CDR2 FNYEAQ (reference sequence). CDR3 length equals 15 residues.

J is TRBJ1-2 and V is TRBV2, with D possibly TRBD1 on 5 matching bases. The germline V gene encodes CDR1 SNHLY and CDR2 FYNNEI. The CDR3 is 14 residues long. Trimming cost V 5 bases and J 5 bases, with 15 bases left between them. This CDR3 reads CASSRDGNPYGYTF. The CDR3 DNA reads TGTGCCAGCAGTCGGGACGGGAATCCTTATGGCTACACCTTC.

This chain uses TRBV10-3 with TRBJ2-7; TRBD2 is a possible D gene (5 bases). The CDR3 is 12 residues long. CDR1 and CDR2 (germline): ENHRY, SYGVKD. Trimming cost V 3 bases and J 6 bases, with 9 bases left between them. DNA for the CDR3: TGTGCCATCAGTGATGGCGGGCCCGAGCAGTACTTC. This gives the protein CAISDGGPEQYF.

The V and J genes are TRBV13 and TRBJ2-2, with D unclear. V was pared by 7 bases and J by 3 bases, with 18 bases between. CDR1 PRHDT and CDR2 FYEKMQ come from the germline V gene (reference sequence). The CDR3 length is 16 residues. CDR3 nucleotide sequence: TGTGCCAGCATCAAAAAGGCTTTACTGGACACCGGGGAGCTGTTTTTT. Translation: CASIKKALLDTGELFF.

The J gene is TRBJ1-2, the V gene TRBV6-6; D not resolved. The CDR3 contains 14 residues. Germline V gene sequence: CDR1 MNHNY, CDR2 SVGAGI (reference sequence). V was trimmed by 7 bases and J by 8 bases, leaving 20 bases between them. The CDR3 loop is CASIGPQTAKGYTF. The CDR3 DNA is TGTGCCAGCATCGGTCCCCAGACGGCGAAGGGCTACACCTTC.

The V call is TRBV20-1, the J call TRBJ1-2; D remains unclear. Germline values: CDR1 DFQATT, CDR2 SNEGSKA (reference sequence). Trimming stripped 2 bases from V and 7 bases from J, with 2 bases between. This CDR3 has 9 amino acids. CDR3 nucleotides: TGCAGTGCTAGAAGTGGCTACACCTTC. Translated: CSARSGYTF.

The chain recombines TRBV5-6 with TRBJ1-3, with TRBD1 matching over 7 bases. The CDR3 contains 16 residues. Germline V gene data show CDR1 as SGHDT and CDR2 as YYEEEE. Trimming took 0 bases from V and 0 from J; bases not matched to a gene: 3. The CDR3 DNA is TGTGCCAGCAGCTTGGACAGGGGAGGCTCTGGAAACACCATATATTTT. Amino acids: CASSLDRGGSGNTIYF.

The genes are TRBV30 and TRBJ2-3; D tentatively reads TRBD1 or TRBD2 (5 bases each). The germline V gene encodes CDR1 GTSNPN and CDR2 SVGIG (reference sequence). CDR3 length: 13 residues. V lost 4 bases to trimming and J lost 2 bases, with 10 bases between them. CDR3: CAWTQEATDTQYF. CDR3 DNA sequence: TGTGCCTGGACACAGGAGGCCACAGATACGCAGTATTTT.